The 12 T cell receptor beta chains below were found in one sample sequenced in a study of control samples from healthy donors and cancer patients. TCRdb's table, derived via immunoSEQ multiplex PCR, lists solely in-frame clones and lacks some. The sample records 25,000 to 35,000 clones, roughly 94% being singletons. Sequencing used blood. The source is a man in his sixties in good health.

The chain recombines TRBV3-1 (or the pseudogene TRBV3-2) with TRBJ1-3, with TRBD1 as a possible D gene (5 bases). The CDR3 consists of 13 residues. Trimming stripped 4 bases from V and 2 bases from J, with 6 bases between. Germline-derived CDR1 and CDR2 are LGHDT and YNNKEL (reference sequence). CDR3 sequence reads: CASSRGAGNTIYF. CDR3 nucleotides: TGTGCCAGCAGCCGGGGGGCTGGAAACACCATATATTTT.

The V call is TRBV6-1, the J call TRBJ1-2; 11 positions match TRBD1. The CDR3 is 18 amino acids. V lost 3 bases, J lost 1 base, and 10 bases stayed unmatched. Germline CDR1 and CDR2: MNHNS and SASEGT. The CDR3: CASSDIRTGGYINYGYTF. The CDR3 nucleotides are TGTGCCAGCAGTGATATTAGGACAGGGGGCTATATTAACTATGGCTACACCTTC.

The chain combines TRBV12-3 or TRBV12-4 with TRBJ1-1; no clear D gene. The CDR3 spans 13 residues. V was shortened by 2 bases and J by 7 bases, with 11 bases between the two germline ends. The CDR3 DNA reads as TGTGCCAGCAGTTTACCCCCCCTGCGTGAAGCTTTCTTT. Translated, it gives CASSLPPLREAFF.

This chain links TRBV29-1 with TRBJ1-1; D remains ambiguous. The CDR3 contains 15 residues. The V gene's germline CDR1 is SQVTM and CDR2 ANQGSEA. V was trimmed by 7 bases and J by 1 base, leaving 19 bases between them. In DNA, the CDR3 is TGCAGCGCCTTCGACGGTTCGACCGGGAACACTGAAGCTTTCTTT. Its translation: CSAFDGSTGNTEAFF.

The chain combines TRBV19 with TRBJ1-1; no definite D call. Germline-derived CDR1 and CDR2 are LNHDA and SQIVND (reference sequence). V was trimmed by 4 bases and J by 1 base, leaving 13 bases between them. The CDR3 is 15 residues long. CDR3 region: CASSSGRARNTEAFF. The CDR3 DNA sequence: TGTGCCAGTAGTAGCGGGAGGGCCCGGAACACTGAAGCTTTCTTT.

The DNA of the CDR3 is TGTGCCAGCAGTTACCGGGCAGGGGAAGCTTTCTTT. Amino acid sequence: CASSYRAGEAFF. The V call is TRBV6-5, the J call TRBJ1-1; TRBD1 is a possible D gene (5 bases). Trimming took 2 bases from V and 8 from J, leaving 9 bases between them. This CDR3 is 12 amino acids long. Per the germline V gene, CDR1 is MNHEY and CDR2 is SVGAGI.

This rearrangement joins TRBV14 to TRBJ2-1; 13 bases fit TRBD2. J lost 7 bases, V lost 4 bases, and 4 bases had no gene match. The CDR3 contains 15 residues. Germline V CDR1 and CDR2: SGHDN, FVKESK. Written as DNA, the CDR3 is TGTGCCAGCAGCCGCCGACTAGCGGGGGGTAATGAGCAGTTCTTC. Its protein product is CASSRRLAGGNEQFF.

V gene TRBV12-3 or TRBV12-4 combines with J gene TRBJ1-2; unclear D gene. The CDR3 has 13 amino acids. V lost 3 bases and J lost 1, with 6 bases in between. CDR3 sequence (DNA): TGTGCCAGCAGTTTCCAGAGTAACTATGGCTACACCTTC. It encodes CASSFQSNYGYTF.

The gene calls are TRBV6-6 and TRBJ2-7; no firm D call. Looked up from germline, CDR1 is MNHNY and CDR2 is SVGAGI (reference sequence). V was cut by 2 bases and J by 12 bases, with 14 bases left in between. CDR3 size: 12 residues. The chain's CDR3 is CASSYGSSGWYF. CDR3 nucleotide sequence: TGTGCCAGCAGTTACGGGTCTAGTGGGTGGTACTTC.

The chain has TRBV7-8 and TRBJ1-5; D ambiguous. V was shortened by 2 bases and J by 3 bases, with 17 bases between the two germline ends. The CDR3 loop spans 17 amino acids. CDR1 SGHVS and CDR2 FQNEAQ come from the germline V gene. In DNA form, the CDR3 reads TGTGCCAGCAGCTTAATGGCAGGTCGGCCCATCAATCAGCCCCAGCATTTT. Translated, it gives CASSLMAGRPINQPQHF.

V and J are TRBV6-5 and TRBJ2-7; D may be TRBD1 (6 bases). Trimming removed 8 bases at V and 1 base at J, with 15 bases between. The CDR3 consists of 14 residues. Germline-derived CDR1 and CDR2 are MNHEY and SVGAGI. The CDR3, as DNA: TGTGCCAGCCAGATAGGGCAGGGGTCCTACGAGCAGTACTTC. Encoded protein: CASQIGQGSYEQYF.

This rearrangement joins TRBV9 to TRBJ2-2, with 9 nucleotides matching TRBD1. With V trimmed by 3 bases and J by 4 bases, 7 bases remained unmatched. Germline loops: CDR1 SGDLS, CDR2 YYNGEE. The CDR3 is 16 residues long. The CDR3 coding sequence is TGTGCCAGCAGCGATCGACAGGGGGGCCCCACCGGGGAGCTGTTTTTT. Encoded protein: CASSDRQGGPTGELFF.